The sequence of this T cell receptor (beta chain) was determined in a study of T cell clonality in common variable immunodeficiency. Broader study findings: Repertoire-complication correlations in CVID were limited by patient heterogeneity. Common variable immunodeficiency TCR beta sequences reportedly had fewer deletions and N-nucleotide insertions.

This CDR3 comprises 15 residues. Germline V gives CDR1 LNHDA, CDR2 SQIVND (reference sequence). Each donor provided roughly 4.5 to 9 ml of heparinized whole blood. Control and CVID samples contributed equal amounts of genomic DNA. Using immunoSEQ multiplex PCR, the repertoire was profiled, and TCRdb retains in-frame clones only, with some absent. This sample has more than 55,000 clones and no singletons, with 0.83% in the ten largest. This clone was seen a handful of times. The antigen is unknown. The read halts 3 residues ahead of the CDR3 end, with the missing end drawn from the germline J gene. The genes are TRBV19 and TRBJ2-2, with TRBD1 matching 10 bases. This sequence originates from a person between 18 and 69 years old in good health. Sequencing used peripheral blood mononuclear cells. The CDR3 spells CASSGPGQGTEKLFF. The sequenced CDR3 bases are TGTGCCAGTAGTGGACCGGGACAGGGGACGGAAAAG.